This T cell receptor (beta chain) was found in a study of shared clonotypes between healthy human individuals. Study results and caveats: Rarefaction analysis demonstrated incomplete sorted-subset sequencing notwithstanding large depth. Measured sharing among donors was expected to vary with sequencing depth. Relative to their counterparts shared across all four donors, non-shared clonotypes exhibited diminished generation probabilities.

CD8 cells classed as naive were CD45RO-negative and positively selected for CCR7, excluding terminally differentiated effector memory CD45RA+ cells. The table came from immunoSEQ multiplex PCR; TCRdb's copy has only in-frame clones and leaves some out. Among some 2,100,000 clones listed, approximately 94% were seen once. For this clone: Its target is unknown.

This CDR3 comprises 14 residues. Trimming removed 5 bases from V and 5 bases from J, with 13 bases in between. The germline gives CDR1 SGHVS, CDR2 FNYEAQ. The sample was naive CD8+ T cells from PBMCs. The receptor was isolated from a man between 18 and 29 years old in good health. Some clones in this sample may be carry-over from other donors' samples. The chain links TRBV7-6 to TRBJ2-1; no clear D. The CDR3 DNA reads as TGTGCCAGCAGCCCATTGGAACGGGACAATGAGCAGTTCTTC. Residues: CASSPLERDNEQFF.